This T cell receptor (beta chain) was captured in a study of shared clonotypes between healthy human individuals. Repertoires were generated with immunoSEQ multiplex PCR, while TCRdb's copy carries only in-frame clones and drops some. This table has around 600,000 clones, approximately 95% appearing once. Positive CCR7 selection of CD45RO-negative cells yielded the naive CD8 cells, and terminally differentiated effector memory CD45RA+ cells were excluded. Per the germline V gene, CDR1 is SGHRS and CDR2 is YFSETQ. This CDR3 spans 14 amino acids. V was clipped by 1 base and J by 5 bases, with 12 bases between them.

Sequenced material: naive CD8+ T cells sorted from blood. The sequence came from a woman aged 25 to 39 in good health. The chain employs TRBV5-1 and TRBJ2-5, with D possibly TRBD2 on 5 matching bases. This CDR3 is CASSLSEAEETQYF. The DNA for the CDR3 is TGCGCCAGCAGCTTGTCGGAGGCGGAGGAGACCCAGTACTTC.